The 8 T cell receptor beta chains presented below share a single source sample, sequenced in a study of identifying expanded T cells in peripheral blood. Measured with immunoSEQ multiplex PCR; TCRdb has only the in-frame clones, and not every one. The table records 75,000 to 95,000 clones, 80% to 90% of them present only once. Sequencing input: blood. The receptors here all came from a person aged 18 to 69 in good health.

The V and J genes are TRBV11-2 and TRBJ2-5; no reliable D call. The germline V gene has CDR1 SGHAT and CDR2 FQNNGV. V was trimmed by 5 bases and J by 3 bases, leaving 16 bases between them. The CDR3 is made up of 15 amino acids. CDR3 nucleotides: TGTGCCAGCAGCCTAGGAGCAACCACGAAAGAGACCCAGTACTTC. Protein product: CASSLGATTKETQYF.

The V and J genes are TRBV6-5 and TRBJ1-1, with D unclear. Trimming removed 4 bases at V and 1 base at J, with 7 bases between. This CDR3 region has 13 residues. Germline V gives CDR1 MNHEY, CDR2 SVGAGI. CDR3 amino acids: CASSFTENTEAFF. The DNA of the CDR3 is TGTGCCAGCAGTTTTACAGAGAACACTGAAGCTTTCTTT.

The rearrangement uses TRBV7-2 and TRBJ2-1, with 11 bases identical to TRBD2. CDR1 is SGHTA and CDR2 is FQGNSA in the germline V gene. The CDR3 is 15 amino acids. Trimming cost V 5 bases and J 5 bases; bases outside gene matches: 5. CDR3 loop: CASSVTSGSNNEQFF. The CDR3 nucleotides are TGTGCCAGCAGCGTAACTAGCGGGAGTAACAATGAGCAGTTCTTC.

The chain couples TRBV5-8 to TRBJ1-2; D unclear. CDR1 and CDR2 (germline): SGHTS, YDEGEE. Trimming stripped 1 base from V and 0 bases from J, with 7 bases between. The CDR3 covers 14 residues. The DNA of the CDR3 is TGTGCCAGCAGCTTGACAGCCTCTAACTATGGCTACACCTTC. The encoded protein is CASSLTASNYGYTF.

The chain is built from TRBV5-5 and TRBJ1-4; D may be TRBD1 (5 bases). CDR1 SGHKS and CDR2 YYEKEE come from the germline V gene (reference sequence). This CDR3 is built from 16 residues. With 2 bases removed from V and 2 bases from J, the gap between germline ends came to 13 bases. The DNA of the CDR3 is TGTGCCAGCAGCTTAGACCAGGGCTTCACTAATGAAAAACTGTTTTTT. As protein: CASSLDQGFTNEKLFF.

The CDR3 spells CAWSVRGHGEKLFF. Written as DNA, the CDR3 is TGTGCCTGGAGTGTACGGGGGCATGGGGAAAAACTGTTTTTT. The rearrangement joins TRBV30 to TRBJ1-4, with D possibly TRBD1 on 6 matching bases. Trimming shortened V by 0 bases and J by 8 bases, and 13 bases separated the two germline ends. Germline lookup yields CDR1 GTSNPN and CDR2 SVGIG (reference sequence). There are 14 residues in the CDR3.

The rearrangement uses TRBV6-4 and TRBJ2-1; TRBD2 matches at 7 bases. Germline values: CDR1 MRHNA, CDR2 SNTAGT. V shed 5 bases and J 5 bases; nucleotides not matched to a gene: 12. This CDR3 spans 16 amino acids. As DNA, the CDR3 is TGTGCCAGCAGTCTAGGGGCCGGGACTATAAACAATGAGCAGTTCTTC. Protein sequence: CASSLGAGTINNEQFF.

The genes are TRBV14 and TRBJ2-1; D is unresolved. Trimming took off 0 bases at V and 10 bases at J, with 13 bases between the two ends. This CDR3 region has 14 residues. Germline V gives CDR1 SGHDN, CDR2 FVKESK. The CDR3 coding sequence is TGTGCCAGCAGCCAAGAGGCGAAGGTAGGGGAGCAGTTCTTC. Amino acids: CASSQEAKVGEQFF.